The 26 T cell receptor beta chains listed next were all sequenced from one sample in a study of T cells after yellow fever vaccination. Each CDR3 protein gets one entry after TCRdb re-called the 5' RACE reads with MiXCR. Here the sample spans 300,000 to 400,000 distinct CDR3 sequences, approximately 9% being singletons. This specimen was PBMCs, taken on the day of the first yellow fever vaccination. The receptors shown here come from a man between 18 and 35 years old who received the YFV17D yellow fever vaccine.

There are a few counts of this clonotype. DNA of the CDR3: TGTGCCAGCAGTCCGCCTGGGGGATGGACTGAAGCTTTCTTT. The encoded protein is CASSPPGGWTEAFF. The chain carries TRBV6-2 or TRBV6-3 and TRBJ1-1; a possible D gene is TRBD1 (5 bases). Germline V gene sequence: CDR1 MNHEY, CDR2 SVGEGT. Trimming took 5 bases from V and 5 from J, leaving 15 bases between them. The CDR3 sequence is 14 residues long.

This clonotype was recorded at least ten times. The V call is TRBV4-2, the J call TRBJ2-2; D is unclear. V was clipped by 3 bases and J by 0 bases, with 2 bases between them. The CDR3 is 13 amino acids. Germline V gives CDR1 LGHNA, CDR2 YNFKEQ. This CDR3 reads CASSQSNTGELFF. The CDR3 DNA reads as TGTGCCAGCAGCCAGTCGAACACCGGGGAGCTGTTTTTT.

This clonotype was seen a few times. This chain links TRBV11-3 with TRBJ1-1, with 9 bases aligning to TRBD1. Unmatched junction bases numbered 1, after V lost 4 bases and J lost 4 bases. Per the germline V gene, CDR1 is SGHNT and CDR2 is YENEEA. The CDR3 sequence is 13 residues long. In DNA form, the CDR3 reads TGTGCCAGCAGCTACAGGGGGCTCACTGAAGCTTTCTTT. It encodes CASSYRGLTEAFF.

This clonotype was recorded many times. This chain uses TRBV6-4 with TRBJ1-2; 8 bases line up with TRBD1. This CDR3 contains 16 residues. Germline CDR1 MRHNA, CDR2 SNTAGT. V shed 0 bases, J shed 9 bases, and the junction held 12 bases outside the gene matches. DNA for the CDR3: TGTGCCAGCAGTGACTCCCCCGGGCAGGGGGCAGAGAGCTACACCTTC. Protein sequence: CASSDSPGQGAESYTF.

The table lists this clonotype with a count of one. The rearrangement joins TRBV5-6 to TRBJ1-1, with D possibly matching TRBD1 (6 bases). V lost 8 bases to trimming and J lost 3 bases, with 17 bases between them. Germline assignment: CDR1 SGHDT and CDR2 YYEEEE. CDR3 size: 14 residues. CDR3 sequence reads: CARGPRGPDTEAFF. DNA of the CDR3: TGTGCCAGGGGCCCCCGGGGGCCGGACACTGAAGCTTTCTTT.

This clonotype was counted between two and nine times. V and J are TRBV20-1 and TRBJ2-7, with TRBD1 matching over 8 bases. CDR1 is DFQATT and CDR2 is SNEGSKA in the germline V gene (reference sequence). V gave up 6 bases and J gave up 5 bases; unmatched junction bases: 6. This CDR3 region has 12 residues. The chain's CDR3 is CSADRTGNEQYF. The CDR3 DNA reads TGCAGTGCGGATCGGACAGGGAACGAGCAGTACTTC.

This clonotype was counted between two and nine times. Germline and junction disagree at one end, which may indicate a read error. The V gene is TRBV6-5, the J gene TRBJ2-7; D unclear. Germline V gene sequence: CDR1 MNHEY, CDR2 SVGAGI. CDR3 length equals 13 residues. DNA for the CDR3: TGTGCCAGCAGGTACTCCACGTACGACGAGCAGTACTTC. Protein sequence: CASRYSTYDEQYF.

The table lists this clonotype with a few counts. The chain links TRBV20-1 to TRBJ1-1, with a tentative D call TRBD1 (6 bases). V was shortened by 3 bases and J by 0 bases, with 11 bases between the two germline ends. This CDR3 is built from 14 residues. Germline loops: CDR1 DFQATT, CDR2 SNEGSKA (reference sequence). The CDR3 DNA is TGCAGTGCTAGCGAACAGGGTCTGAACACTGAAGCTTTCTTT. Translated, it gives CSASEQGLNTEAFF.

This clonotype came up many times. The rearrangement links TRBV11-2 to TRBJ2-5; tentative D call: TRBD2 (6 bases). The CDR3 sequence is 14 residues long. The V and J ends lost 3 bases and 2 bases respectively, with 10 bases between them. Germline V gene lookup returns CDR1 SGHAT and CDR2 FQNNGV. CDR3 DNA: TGTGCCAGCAGCTTGGAACTAGCACAAGAGACCCAGTACTTC. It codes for CASSLELAQETQYF.

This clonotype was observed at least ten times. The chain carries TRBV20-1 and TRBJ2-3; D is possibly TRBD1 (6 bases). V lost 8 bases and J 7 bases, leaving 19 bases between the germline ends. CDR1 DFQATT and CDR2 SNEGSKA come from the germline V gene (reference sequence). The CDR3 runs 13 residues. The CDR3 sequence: CSPRDKTDYTQYF. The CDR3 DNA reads TGCAGTCCCCGGGACAAAACTGACTATACGCAGTATTTT.

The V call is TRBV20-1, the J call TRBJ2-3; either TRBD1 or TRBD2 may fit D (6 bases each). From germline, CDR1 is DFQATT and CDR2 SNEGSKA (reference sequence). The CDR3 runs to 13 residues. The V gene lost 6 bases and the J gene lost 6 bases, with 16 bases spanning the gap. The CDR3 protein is CSARRGEGDTQYF. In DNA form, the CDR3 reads TGCAGTGCCCGGAGGGGGGAAGGGGATACGCAGTATTTT.

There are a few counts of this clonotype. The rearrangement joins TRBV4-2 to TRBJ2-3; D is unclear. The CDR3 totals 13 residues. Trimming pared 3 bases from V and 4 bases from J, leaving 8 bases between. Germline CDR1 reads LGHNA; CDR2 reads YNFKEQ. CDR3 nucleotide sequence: TGTGCCAGCAGCCAGACGAAGGCAGATACGCAGTATTTT. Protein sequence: CASSQTKADTQYF.

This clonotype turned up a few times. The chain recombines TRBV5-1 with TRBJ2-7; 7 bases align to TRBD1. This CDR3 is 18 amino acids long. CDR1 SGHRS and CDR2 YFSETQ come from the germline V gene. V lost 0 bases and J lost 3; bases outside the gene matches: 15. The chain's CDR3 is CASSLGVRGNSRSYEQYF. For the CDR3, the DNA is TGCGCCAGCAGCTTGGGGGTCAGGGGGAACTCAAGAAGCTACGAGCAGTACTTC.

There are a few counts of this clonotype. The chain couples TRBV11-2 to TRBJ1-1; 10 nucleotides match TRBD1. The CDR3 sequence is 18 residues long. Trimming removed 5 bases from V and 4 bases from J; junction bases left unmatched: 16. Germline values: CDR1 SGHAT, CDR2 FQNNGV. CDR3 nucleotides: TGTGCCAGCAGCGCAGGACGACAGGGGGCGACCAGAGGCACTGAAGCTTTCTTT. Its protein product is CASSAGRQGATRGTEAFF.

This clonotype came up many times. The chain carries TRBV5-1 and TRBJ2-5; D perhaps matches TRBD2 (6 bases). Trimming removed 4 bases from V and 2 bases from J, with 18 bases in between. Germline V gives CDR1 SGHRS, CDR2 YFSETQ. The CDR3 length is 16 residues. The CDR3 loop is CASSRGSLSGQETQYF. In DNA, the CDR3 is TGCGCCAGCAGCCGGGGGTCGTTGAGCGGACAAGAGACCCAGTACTTC.

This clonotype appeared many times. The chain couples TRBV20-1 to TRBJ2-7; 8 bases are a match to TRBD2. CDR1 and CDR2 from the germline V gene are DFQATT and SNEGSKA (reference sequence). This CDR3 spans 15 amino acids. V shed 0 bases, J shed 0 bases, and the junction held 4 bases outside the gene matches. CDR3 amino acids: CSARDQAGASYEQYF. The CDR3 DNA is TGCAGTGCTAGAGATCAAGCGGGGGCCTCCTACGAGCAGTACTTC.

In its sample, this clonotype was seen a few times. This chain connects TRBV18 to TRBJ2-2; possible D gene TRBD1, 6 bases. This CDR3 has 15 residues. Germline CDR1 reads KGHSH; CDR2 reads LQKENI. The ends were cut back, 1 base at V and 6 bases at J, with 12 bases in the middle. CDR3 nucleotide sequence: TGTGCCAGCTCACCACTCGCAGGGGTATCCGGGGAGCTGTTTTTT. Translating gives CASSPLAGVSGELFF.

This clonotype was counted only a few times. The CDR3 nucleotides read TGTGCCAGCAGTCCACGGACCGTTTACAATGAGCAGTTCTTC. Protein: CASSPRTVYNEQFF. The rearrangement uses TRBV7-2 and TRBJ2-1; no reliable D call. The V gene's germline CDR1 is SGHTA and CDR2 FQGNSA. Trimming pared 6 bases from V and 4 bases from J, leaving 13 bases between. The CDR3 extends over 14 amino acids. The full variable domain, in which reference TRBV7-2 and TRBJ2-1 provide the parts outside the CDR3, is GAGVSQSPSNKVTEKGKDVELRCDPISGHTALYWYRQSLGQGLEFLIYFQGNSAPDKSGLPSDRFSAERTGGSVSTLTIQRTQQEDSAVYLCASSPRTVYNEQFFGPGTRLTVL.

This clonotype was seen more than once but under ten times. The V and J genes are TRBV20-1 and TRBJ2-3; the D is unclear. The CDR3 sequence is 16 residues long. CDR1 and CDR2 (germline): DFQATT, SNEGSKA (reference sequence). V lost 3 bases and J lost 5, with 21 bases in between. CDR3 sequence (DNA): TGCAGTGCTAGGTGGCAATGGACCACGCCGGGAGATACGCAGTATTTT. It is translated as CSARWQWTTPGDTQYF.

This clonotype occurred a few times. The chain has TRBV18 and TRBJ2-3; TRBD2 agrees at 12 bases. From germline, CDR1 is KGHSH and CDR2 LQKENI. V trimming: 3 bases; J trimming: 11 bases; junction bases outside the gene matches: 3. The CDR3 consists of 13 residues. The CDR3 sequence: CASSPWTSGEQYF. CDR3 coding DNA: TGTGCCAGCTCACCTTGGACTAGCGGGGAGCAGTATTTT.

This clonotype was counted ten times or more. DNA of the CDR3: TGTGCCAGCCGCTTTCGGAGCTCGTTGGGCACAGATACGCAGTATTTT. Protein sequence: CASRFRSSLGTDTQYF. The gene calls are TRBV6-2 or TRBV6-3 and TRBJ2-3; no definite D call. Per germline, CDR1 MNHEY and CDR2 SVGEGT. Trimming shortened V by 8 bases and J by 1 base, and 19 bases separated the two germline ends. This CDR3 spans 16 amino acids.

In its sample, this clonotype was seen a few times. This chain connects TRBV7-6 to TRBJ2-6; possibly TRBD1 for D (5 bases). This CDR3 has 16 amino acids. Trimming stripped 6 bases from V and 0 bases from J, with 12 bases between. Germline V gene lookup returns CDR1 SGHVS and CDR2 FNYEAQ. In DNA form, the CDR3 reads TGTGCCAGCAGTAGAGGACAAACCTCTGGGGCCAACGTCCTGACTTTC. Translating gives CASSRGQTSGANVLTF.

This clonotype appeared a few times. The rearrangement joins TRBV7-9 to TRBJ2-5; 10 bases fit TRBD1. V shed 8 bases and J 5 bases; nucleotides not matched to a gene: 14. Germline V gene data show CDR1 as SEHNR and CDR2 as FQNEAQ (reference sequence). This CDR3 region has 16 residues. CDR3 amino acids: CASQGRGQGLLETQYF. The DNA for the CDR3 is TGTGCCAGCCAGGGGCGGGGACAGGGGTTATTGGAGACCCAGTACTTC.

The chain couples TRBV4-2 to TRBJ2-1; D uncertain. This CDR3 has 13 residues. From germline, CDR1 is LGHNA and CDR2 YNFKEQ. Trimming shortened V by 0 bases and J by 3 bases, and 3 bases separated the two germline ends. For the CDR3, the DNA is TGTGCCAGCAGCCAAGACAGCTACAATGAGCAGTTCTTC. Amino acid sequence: CASSQDSYNEQFF.

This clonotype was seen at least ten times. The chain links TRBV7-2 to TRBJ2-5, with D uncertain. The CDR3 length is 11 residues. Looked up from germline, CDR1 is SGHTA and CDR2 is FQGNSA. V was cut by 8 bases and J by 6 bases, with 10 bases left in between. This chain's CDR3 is CASGNSQTQYF. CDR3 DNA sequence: TGTGCCAGCGGAAATTCTCAGACCCAGTACTTC.

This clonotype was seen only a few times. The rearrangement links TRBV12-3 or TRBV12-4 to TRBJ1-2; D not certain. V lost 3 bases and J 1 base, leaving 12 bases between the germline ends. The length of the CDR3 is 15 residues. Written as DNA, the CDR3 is TGTGCCAGCAGTTTTGAGGGAGCGGGTAACTATGGCTACACCTTC. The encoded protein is CASSFEGAGNYGYTF.